This T cell receptor (beta chain) came from a study of cytomegalovirus exposure and HLA in healthy donors. General study points: Per a prior analysis, the majority of TCR beta V segments were productive roughly 87% or roughly 30% of the time. HLA alleles were associated with around 17,000 TCR beta sequences in a later analysis at 0.05 false discovery rate. A later analysis, which compared TCR beta chains of equal frequency, found the HLA-associated ones more clonally expanded. Across donors, sequencing depth was assumed by presence/absence analyses to be roughly uniform.

V gave up 1 base and J gave up 7 bases; unmatched junction bases: 17. Germline V gene sequence: CDR1 SGHTA, CDR2 FQGNSA. CDR3 length: 18 amino acids. About this clone: Its antigen is not known.

The PCR made use of 60 Vbeta and 13 Jbeta primers. Only in-frame clones appear in the TCRdb table, and some are missing; sequencing was by immunoSEQ multiplex PCR. The table has 200,000 to 300,000 clones, 80% to 85% seen once. The V call is TRBV7-2, the J call TRBJ2-7; 9 positions match TRBD2. Sequencing was performed on PBMCs. The clonotype comes from a woman aged 60-75 years in good health and CMV-seropositive. CDR3 residues: CASSLVEGKGGRAGEQYF. CDR3 nucleotides: TGTGCCAGCAGCTTAGTAGAGGGTAAGGGCGGGAGGGCAGGGGAGCAGTACTTC.